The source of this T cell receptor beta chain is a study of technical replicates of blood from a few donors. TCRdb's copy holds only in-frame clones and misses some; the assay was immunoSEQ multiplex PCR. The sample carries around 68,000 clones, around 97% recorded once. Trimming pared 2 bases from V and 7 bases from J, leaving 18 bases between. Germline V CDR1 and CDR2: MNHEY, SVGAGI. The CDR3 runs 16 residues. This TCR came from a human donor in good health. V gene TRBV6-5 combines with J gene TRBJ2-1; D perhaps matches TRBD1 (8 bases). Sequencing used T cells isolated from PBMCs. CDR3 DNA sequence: TGTGCCAGCAGTTACACAACTTACAGGGGGGGGAATGAGCAGTTCTTC. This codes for CASSYTTYRGGNEQFF.